The rows below give T cell receptor beta chains drawn from one sample of a study of blood T cell repertoires in COVID-19. Using immunoSEQ multiplex PCR, the repertoire was profiled, and TCRdb retains in-frame clones only, with some absent. This sample has roughly 430,000 clones, with over 75% found just once. Sequenced: PBMCs or T cells enriched from blood (not recorded which). Receptors originate from a woman aged 40 to 50 with acute COVID-19. Both conserved end residues are part of each CDR3. The D gene is left open where the match is weak. Some rows mark clone size as missing; the rest say once, few, many or name a class of expanded clone.

clone size	D gene	CDR3 length	V gene	J gene	CDR3 protein	CDR3 DNA
.	.	10	TRBV29-1	TRBJ2-7	CSVSSYEQYF	TGCAGCGTATCATCCTACGAGCAGTACTTC
.	TRBD2	16	TRBV18	TRBJ2-3	CASSRTSGGNTDTQYF	TGTGCCAGCTCAAGAACTAGCGGGGGCAACACAGATACGCAGTATTTT
.	TRBD1	12	TRBV29-1	TRBJ1-2	CSAGDRDYGYTF	TGCAGCGCTGGGGACAGGGACTATGGCTACACCTTC
.	.	15	TRBV20-1	TRBJ1-1	CSASTQGQLNTEAFF	TGCAGTGCTAGTACCCAGGGTCAACTGAACACTGAAGCTTTCTTT
once	.	16	TRBV29-1	TRBJ2-7	CSVVQNWAGGTHEQYF	TGCAGCGTTGTTCAAAACTGGGCCGGAGGGACCCACGAGCAGTACTTC
.	.	14	TRBV7-9	TRBJ2-2	CASSLTGNTGELFF	TGTGCCAGCAGCTTAACAGGGAACACCGGGGAGCTGTTTTTT
.	.	15	TRBV19	TRBJ2-5	CASSIDAGGQETQYF	TGTGCCAGTAGTATAGATGCCGGGGGACAAGAGACCCAGTACTTC
.	.	13	TRBV2	TRBJ1-4	CASKSAPNEKLFF	TGTGCCAGCAAGAGCGCTCCTAATGAAAAACTGTTTTTT
.	.	14	TRBV18	TRBJ1-4	CASSPGRVGEKLFF	TGTGCCAGCTCACCAGGGAGAGTTGGTGAAAAACTGTTTTTT
.	.	16	TRBV23-1	TRBJ2-3	CASSQLTATSTDTQYF	TGCGCCAGCAGTCAACTGACAGCGACTAGCACAGATACGCAGTATTTT
.	.	15	TRBV7-8	TRBJ2-2	CASSPEVTNTGELFF	TGTGCCAGCAGCCCAGAGGTAACCAACACCGGGGAGCTGTTTTTT
.	.	15	TRBV15	TRBJ2-4	CATSRRFVGGNIQYF	TGTGCCACCAGCAGGCGCTTTGTGGGCGGGAACATTCAGTACTTC
.	.	13	TRBV30	TRBJ1-1	CAWNSGLNTEAFF	TGTGCCTGGAATTCAGGATTGAACACTGAAGCTTTCTTT
.	.	14	TRBV5-4	TRBJ2-7	CASSLLGGAREQYF	TGTGCCAGCAGCTTATTAGGAGGAGCTAGGGAGCAGTACTTC
.	TRBD1	12	TRBV2	TRBJ1-2	CASRGQVHGYTF	TGTGCCAGCAGAGGACAGGTCCATGGCTACACCTTC
.	.	15	TRBV6-5	TRBJ1-1	CASSYGEMTNTEAFF	TGTGCCAGCAGTTACGGGGAGATGACGAACACTGAAGCTTTCTTT
.	TRBD1	14	TRBV3-1/TRBV3-2	TRBJ1-2	CASSRTGAYYGYTF	TGTGCCAGCAGCCGGACAGGGGCTTACTATGGCTACACCTTC
.	TRBD1	15	TRBV19	TRBJ1-5	CASSPSRQGEQPQHF	TGTGCCAGTAGTCCATCTCGACAGGGAGAGCAGCCCCAGCATTTT
once	.	13	TRBV11-2	TRBJ1-1	CASRRGENTEAFF	TGTGCCAGCCGACGGGGTGAGAACACTGAAGCTTTCTTT
.	.	14	TRBV11-2	TRBJ1-1	CASSDTRVNTEAFF	TGTGCCAGCAGCGATACGAGGGTGAACACTGAAGCTTTCTTT
.	.	14	TRBV27	TRBJ1-2	CASSPRRGQDGYTF	TGTGCCAGCAGTCCACGCAGGGGACAAGATGGCTACACCTTC
.	TRBD1	17	TRBV20-1	TRBJ2-6	CSASKDRGNPGANVLTF	TGCAGTGCTAGTAAAGACAGGGGGAATCCTGGGGCCAACGTCCTGACTTTC
.	TRBD2	20	TRBV4-2	TRBJ2-3	CASSQRAPGLAGGPTDTQYF	TGTGCCAGCAGCCAACGAGCCCCAGGGCTAGCGGGGGGGCCAACAGATACGCAGTATTTT